This TCR beta chain was identified in a study of T cells after yellow fever vaccination. Production of TCR cDNA was by 5'RACE template switching, which also added a universal primer site and UMIs. TCRdb called the 5' RACE reads again in MiXCR, with one record for every CDR3 protein. The repertoire holds more than 200,000 distinct CDR3 sequences, about 3.5% seen once, with under 20% in the top ten. This CDR3 region has 14 residues. Trimming took 0 bases from V and 7 from J, leaving 7 bases between them. CDR1 and CDR2 from the germline V gene are ENHRY and SYGVKD. This clonotype was picked up many times.

The sequence was obtained from a man between 18 and 35 years old who received the YFV17D yellow fever vaccine. The starting material was PBMCs, obtained 15 days after the yellow fever booster vaccination. The J gene is TRBJ1-6, the V gene TRBV10-3, with D possibly being TRBD1 (5 bases). The CDR3 coding sequence is TGTGCCATCAGTGAGTCAGGGGAGAATTCACCCCTCCACTTT. It is translated as CAISESGENSPLHF.